Listed below are T cell receptor beta chains from one sample, sequenced in a study of CD8 T cells in Susac syndrome. TCRdb re-called the immunoSEQ multiplex PCR reads through MiXCR, storing one row per CDR3 protein. The sample holds 180,000 or so distinct CDR3 sequences, about 94% seen once. Sequencing was carried out using CD4+ T cells from PBMCs. These receptors came from a human donor in good health. Each CDR3 is given with its conserved first and last residue.

V: TRBV6-2/TRBV6-3
length: 12
CDR3: CASSPPGQPQHF

V: TRBV4-3
length: 14
CDR3: CASSRTLRSYEQYF

V: TRBV29-1
length: 14
CDR3: CSVGGGRVAETQYF

V: TRBV14
length: 15
CDR3: CASSHPQRSYNEQFF

V: TRBV20-1
length: 14
CDR3: CSARDRVFYNEQFF

V: TRBV18
length: 13
CDR3: CASSPGRDTEAFF

V: TRBV20-1
length: 16
CDR3: CSARDIGGPATDTQYF

V: TRBV20-1
length: 11
CDR3: CSAPNRNEQFF

V: TRBV29-1
length: 12
CDR3: CSVEYSQETQYF

V: TRBV5-1
length: 14
CDR3: CASTQGTGTSPLHF

V: TRBV3-1
length: 14
CDR3: CASSHRDRRSPLHF

V: TRBV29-1
length: 16
CDR3: CSVGGVTGQSTDTQYF

V: TRBV29-1
length: 12
CDR3: CSVGDSYTEAFF

V: TRBV12-3/TRBV12-4
length: 11
CDR3: CASSNDNEQFF

V: TRBV7-2
length: 12
CDR3: CASSYETGELFF

V: TRBV15
length: 13
CDR3: CATSSLAPDTQYF

V: TRBV7-9
length: 16
CDR3: CASSPREVAGSDTQYF

V: TRBV10-3
length: 13
CDR3: CAIGTAKNSPLHF

V: TRBV3-1
length: 15
CDR3: CASSRRSGGGETQYF

V: TRBV7-2
length: 14
CDR3: CASSFQQGVTEAFF

V: TRBV2
length: 14
CDR3: CASSWDSLNYGYTF

V: TRBV5-6
length: 11
CDR3: CASGRRETQYF

V: TRBV29-1
length: 14
CDR3: CSVEVAGKGETQYF

V: TRBV29-1
length: 13
CDR3: CSVEVTASYEQYF

V: TRBV5-1
length: 16
CDR3: CASRTGGGPSYNEQFF

V: TRBV6-6
length: 14
CDR3: CASIPGQGNSPLHF

V: TRBV6-2/TRBV6-3
length: 16
CDR3: CASSYSKGRRNTEAFF

V: TRBV29-1
length: 11
CDR3: CSVDGGPEAFF

V: TRBV29-1
length: 15
CDR3: CSVEVHRGRGDTQYF

V: TRBV3-1
length: 14
CDR3: CASSSAPGNSPLHF

V: TRBV5-6
length: 13
CDR3: CASRPGASGELFF

V: TRBV12-3/TRBV12-4
length: 13
CDR3: CASSLLLTTEAFF

V: TRBV29-1
length: 13
CDR3: CSVESPDNEKLFF

V: TRBV20-1
length: 14
CDR3: CSAAKTGSNSPLHF

V: TRBV9
length: 13
CDR3: CASSSDGDSPLHF

V: TRBV28
length: 16
CDR3: CASSLIRDRGTYEQYF